Listed below are T cell receptor beta chains from one sample, sequenced in a study of T-cell memory formation after mild COVID-19. TCRdb fed the 5' RACE reads into MiXCR, producing one record per CDR3 protein. Among 350,000 or so distinct CDR3 sequences listed, 20% to 25% were seen once. The sequenced material came from PBMCs or a T cell subset sorted from them (not recorded which). Receptors originate from a man aged 18 to 29 who had mild COVID-19 (a few samples of this study predate the infection). Cell type and time point are not known. Each CDR3 is given with its conserved first and last residue. A D gene is named only where the DNA matches it firmly. Clone size is not always given. Where it is, it says once, few, many or a class for expanded clones.

TRBV6-5	TRBJ1-2	.	.	CASSSGQPTNYGYTF	TGTGCCAGCAGTTCCGGACAGCCGACTAACTATGGCTACACCTTC
TRBV6-2/TRBV6-3	TRBJ2-1	.	TRBD2	CASSYLAGGEQFF	TGTGCCAGCAGTTACCTAGCGGGGGGCGAGCAGTTCTTC
TRBV4-3	TRBJ2-2	.	TRBD2	CASSQHSIIAGGNTGELFF	TGCGCCAGCAGCCAGCACAGTATCATAGCGGGGGGTAACACCGGGGAGCTGTTTTTT
TRBV29-1	TRBJ1-6	.	.	CSVERQPGSPLHF	TGCAGCGTTGAGCGGCAGCCTGGGTCACCCCTCCACTTT
TRBV7-9	TRBJ2-7	.	TRBD1	CASSGTAQYEQYF	TGTGCCAGCAGCGGGACAGCCCAATACGAGCAGTACTTC
TRBV4-3	TRBJ2-7	.	.	CASSQGGQGSYEQYF	TGCGCCAGCAGCCAAGGGGGTCAGGGTTCCTACGAGCAGTACTTC
TRBV20-1	TRBJ1-1	.	.	CSARELTVNTEAFF	TGCAGTGCTAGAGAGCTGACAGTTAACACTGAAGCTTTCTTT
TRBV30	TRBJ1-3	few	.	CAWGGPSGNTIYF	TGTGCCTGGGGGGGACCCTCTGGAAACACCATATATTTT
TRBV6-5	TRBJ1-5	many	TRBD1	CASSRISGTGGDQPQHF	TGTGCCAGCAGTCGAATATCCGGGACAGGGGGGGATCAGCCCCAGCATTTT
TRBV6-1	TRBJ2-1	.	.	CASSDSGNIEFF	TGTGCCAGCAGTGATTCCGGGAATATCGAATTCTTC
TRBV20-1	TRBJ1-2	.	.	CSARDPGQGYGYTF	TGCAGTGCTAGAGATCCTGGCCAGGGGTATGGCTACACCTTC
TRBV9	TRBJ1-2	.	.	CDSSPGVYGYTF	TGTGACAGCAGCCCAGGGGTTTATGGCTACACCTTC
TRBV6-2/TRBV6-3	TRBJ2-1	few	TRBD1	CASTPGQGDEQFF	TGTGCCAGCACCCCGGGACAGGGGGATGAGCAGTTCTTC
TRBV6-5	TRBJ2-7	few	TRBD1	CASSYYGQGADEQYF	TGTGCCAGCAGTTACTACGGACAGGGGGCGGATGAGCAGTACTTC
TRBV20-1	TRBJ1-1	.	.	CSAKEAENEAFF	TGCAGTGCCAAAGAAGCCGAGAATGAGGCTTTCTTT
TRBV7-9	TRBJ1-6	.	TRBD1	CASSQGGPRSPLHF	TGTGCCAGCAGCCAGGGGGGGCCTAGATCACCCCTCCACTTT
TRBV28	TRBJ1-1	few	TRBD1	CASKSGQDTEAFF	TGTGCCAGCAAATCCGGACAGGACACTGAAGCTTTCTTT
TRBV5-1	TRBJ2-5	few	.	CASSLVSAEETQYF	TGCGCCAGCAGCTTGGTTTCTGCAGAAGAGACCCAGTACTTC
TRBV4-1	TRBJ1-5	.	.	CASSQVPIEGGNQPQHF	TGCGCCAGCAGCCAAGTCCCGATCGAAGGAGGAAATCAGCCCCAGCATTTT
TRBV5-1	TRBJ2-3	once	.	CASSSGRSPHTQYF	TGCGCCAGCAGCTCTGGACGGAGCCCGCATACGCAGTATTTT
TRBV20-1	TRBJ2-5	.	.	CSARPRGNQETQYF	TGCAGTGCTAGGCCCCGGGGGAACCAAGAGACCCAGTACTTC
TRBV12-3/TRBV12-4	TRBJ1-4	.	.	CASSFWGGDEKLFF	TGTGCCAGCAGTTTCTGGGGTGGTGATGAAAAACTGTTTTTT
TRBV5-1	TRBJ1-6	.	.	CASSLGEIYNSPLHF	TGCGCCAGCAGCTTGGGGGAAATCTATAATTCACCCCTCCACTTT
TRBV19	TRBJ2-1	.	.	CASSQMSIVNEQFF	TGTGCCAGTAGTCAGATGAGTATAGTCAATGAGCAGTTCTTC
TRBV5-4	TRBJ1-5	few	.	CASSLEGSNQPQHF	TGTGCCAGCAGCTTGGAGGGCAGCAATCAGCCCCAGCATTTT
TRBV7-2	TRBJ1-3	few	.	CASSLVGVAGNTIYF	TGTGCCAGCAGCTTAGTAGGGGTGGCTGGAAACACCATATATTTT
TRBV11-2	TRBJ2-1	few	TRBD2	CASSPGAGGDEQFF	TGTGCCAGCAGCCCCGGGGCGGGGGGAGATGAGCAGTTCTTC
TRBV7-3	TRBJ2-3	.	.	CASSTGSTDTQYF	TGTGCCAGCAGCACGGGGAGCACAGATACGCAGTATTTT
TRBV7-2	TRBJ1-4	.	.	CASSLTGSTGEKLFF	TGTGCCAGCAGTCTTACAGGCTCCACTGGGGAAAAACTGTTTTTT
TRBV7-9	TRBJ1-2	.	.	CASTQAYPNGYTF	TGTGCCAGCACCCAAGCTTACCCCAATGGCTACACCTTC
TRBV10-1	TRBJ1-1	.	.	CASSTGTAFF	TGCGCCAGCAGTACAGGCACAGCTTTCTTT
TRBV10-3	TRBJ2-5	few	.	CAISTTLGETQYF	TGTGCCATCAGTACTACCCTGGGGGAGACCCAGTACTTC
TRBV6-2/TRBV6-3	TRBJ1-5	.	.	CASSDPGSQPQHF	TGTGCCAGCAGTGACCCAGGGAGTCAGCCCCAGCATTTT
TRBV10-2	TRBJ2-7	few	.	CASGDRGGDEQYF	TGCGCCAGCGGTGATAGGGGGGGCGATGAGCAGTACTTC
TRBV6-5	TRBJ2-1	.	TRBD1	CASRAQDRGYNEQFF	TGTGCCAGCAGAGCTCAGGACAGGGGCTACAATGAGCAGTTCTTC
TRBV7-2	TRBJ1-5	many	TRBD1	CASSAGTGVQPQHF	TGTGCCAGCAGCGCCGGGACAGGGGTCCAGCCCCAGCATTTT
TRBV5-5	TRBJ1-1	many	.	CASSWQGDGTEAFF	TGTGCCAGCAGCTGGCAGGGAGATGGCACTGAAGCTTTCTTT